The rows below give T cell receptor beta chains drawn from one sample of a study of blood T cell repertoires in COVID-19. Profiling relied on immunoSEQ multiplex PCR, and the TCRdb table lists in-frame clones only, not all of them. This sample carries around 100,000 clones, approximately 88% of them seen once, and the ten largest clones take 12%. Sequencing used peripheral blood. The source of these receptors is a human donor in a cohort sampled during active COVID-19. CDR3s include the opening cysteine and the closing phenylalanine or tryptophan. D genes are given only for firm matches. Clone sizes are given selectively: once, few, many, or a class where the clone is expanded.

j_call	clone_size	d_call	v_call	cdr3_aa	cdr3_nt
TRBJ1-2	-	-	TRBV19	CASQGVYGYTF	TGTGCCAGCCAGGGTGTCTATGGCTACACCTTC
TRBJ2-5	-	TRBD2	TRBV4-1	CASSQGIGGAGETQYF	TGCGCCAGCAGCCAGGGGATCGGGGGGGCCGGAGAGACCCAGTACTTC
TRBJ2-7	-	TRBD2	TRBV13	CASSKRTSSHEQYF	TGTGCCAGCAGCAAAAGGACTAGTTCCCACGAGCAGTACTTC
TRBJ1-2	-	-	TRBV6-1	CASSDVVGTTVGGYTF	TGTGCCAGCAGTGATGTCGTCGGGACAACTGTGGGTGGCTACACCTTC
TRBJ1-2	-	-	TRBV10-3	CAISARVDYGYTF	TGTGCCATCAGTGCCAGGGTGGACTATGGCTACACCTTC
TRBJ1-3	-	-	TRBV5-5	CASSWRPGLTGNTIYF	TGTGCCAGCAGCTGGCGGCCGGGACTGACTGGAAACACCATATATTTT
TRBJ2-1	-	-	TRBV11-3	CASTPGGLDNEQFF	TGTGCCAGCACCCCTGGCGGGTTGGACAATGAGCAGTTCTTC
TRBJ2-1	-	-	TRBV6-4	CASSPGAYNEQFF	TGTGCCAGCTCGCCGGGGGCCTACAATGAGCAGTTCTTC
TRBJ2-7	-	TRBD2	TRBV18	CASSPGGSYEQYF	TGTGCCAGCTCACCGGGAGGGAGCTACGAGCAGTACTTC
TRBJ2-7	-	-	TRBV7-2	CASSPTLRPTEQYF	TGTGCCAGCAGCCCTACACTACGACCTACCGAGCAGTACTTC
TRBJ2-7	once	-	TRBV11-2	CASSLPLVQPREQYF	TGTGCCAGCAGCCTCCCGTTAGTTCAGCCGAGGGAGCAGTACTTC
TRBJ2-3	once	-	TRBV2	CASSVGASTSTDTQYF	TGTGCCAGCAGTGTGGGAGCGTCGACTAGCACAGATACGCAGTATTTT
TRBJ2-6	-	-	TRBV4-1	CASSQETGSGANVLTF	TGCGCCAGCAGCCAAGAGACAGGTTCAGGGGCCAACGTCCTGACTTTC
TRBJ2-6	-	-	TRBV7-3	CASSLITGSGANVLTF	TGTGCCAGCAGCTTAATCACAGGGTCTGGGGCCAACGTCCTGACTTTC
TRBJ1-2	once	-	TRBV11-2	CASSSDGGIYGYTF	TGTGCCAGCAGTTCAGACGGGGGGATCTATGGCTACACCTTC
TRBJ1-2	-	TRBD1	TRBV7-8	CASSLDRESGYTF	TGTGCCAGCAGCCTTGACAGGGAAAGCGGCTACACCTTC
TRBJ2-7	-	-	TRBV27	CASSLWGSGGSEQYF	TGTGCCAGCAGTTTATGGGGCTCCGGCGGCTCCGAGCAGTACTTC
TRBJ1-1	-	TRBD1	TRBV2	CASSVQGALTEAFF	TGTGCCAGCAGTGTACAGGGGGCGTTGACTGAAGCTTTCTTT
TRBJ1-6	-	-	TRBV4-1	CASSLPQGSSYNSPLHF	TGCGCCAGCAGCCTGCCCCAGGGGAGCTCCTATAATTCACCCCTCCACTTT
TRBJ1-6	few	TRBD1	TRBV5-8	CASSLGGQGSSPLHF	TGTGCCAGCAGCCTGGGGGGACAGGGCAGTTCACCCCTCCACTTT
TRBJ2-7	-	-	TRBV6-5	CAISDRQGYEQYF	TGTGCCATCTCGGATCGGCAGGGCTACGAGCAGTACTTC
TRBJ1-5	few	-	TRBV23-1	CASAFVMGISNQPQHF	TGCGCCAGCGCCTTTGTAATGGGCATCAGCAATCAGCCCCAGCATTTT
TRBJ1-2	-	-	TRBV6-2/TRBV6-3	CASSNSYGYTF	TGTGCCAGCAGTAACAGCTATGGCTACACCTTC
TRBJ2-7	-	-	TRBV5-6	CASSLAGMQYF	TGTGCCAGCAGCTTGGCCGGGATGCAGTACTTC
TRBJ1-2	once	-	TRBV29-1	CSVKQGHYGYTF	TGCAGCGTTAAACAGGGTCACTATGGCTACACCTTC
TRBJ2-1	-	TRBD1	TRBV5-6	CASSWDRGRDEQFF	TGTGCCAGCAGCTGGGACAGGGGTAGAGATGAGCAGTTCTTC
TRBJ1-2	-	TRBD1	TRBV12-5	CASGLVGQGVAYTF	TGTGCTAGTGGTTTGGTCGGGCAGGGGGTGGCCTACACCTTC
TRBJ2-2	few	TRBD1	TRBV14	CASSPLGQGAFGSGELFF	TGTGCCAGCAGCCCTCTTGGACAGGGGGCATTCGGGAGCGGGGAGCTGTTTTTT
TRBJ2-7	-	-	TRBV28	CASISVAFNEQYF	TGTGCCAGCATCTCAGTGGCTTTCAACGAGCAGTACTTC
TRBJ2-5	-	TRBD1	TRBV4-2	CASSQDLPGTGAATQYF	TGTGCCAGCAGCCAAGACTTACCCGGGACAGGGGCGGCGACCCAGTACTTC
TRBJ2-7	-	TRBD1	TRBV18	CASSEGQGGLEYF	TGTGCCAGCTCGGAGGGACAGGGGGGATTAGAGTACTTC
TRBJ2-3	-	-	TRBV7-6	CASSLAPTASTDTQYF	TGTGCCAGCAGCTTAGCGCCGACAGCTAGCACAGATACGCAGTATTTT
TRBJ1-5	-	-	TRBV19	CASSGGADSRSGNQPQHF	TGTGCCAGTAGTGGAGGGGCAGACAGCCGGTCAGGCAATCAGCCCCAGCATTTT
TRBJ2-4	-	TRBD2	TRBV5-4	CASSTSGGGAKNIQYF	TGTGCCAGCAGCACTAGCGGGGGCGGGGCCAAAAACATTCAGTACTTC
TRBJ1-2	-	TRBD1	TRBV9	CASSSRQGPNYGYTF	TGTGCCAGCAGCTCCCGACAGGGGCCTAACTATGGCTACACCTTC
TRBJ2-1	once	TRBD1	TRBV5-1	CASSSTGGYNEQFF	TGCGCCAGCAGCTCGACAGGGGGATACAATGAGCAGTTCTTC
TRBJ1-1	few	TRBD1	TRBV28	CATQGGRTEAFF	TGTGCCACTCAGGGGGGCCGCACTGAAGCTTTCTTT
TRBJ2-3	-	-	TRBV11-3	CASSLDQVTGTQYF	TGTGCCAGCAGCTTAGATCAGGTAACGGGGACGCAGTATTTT
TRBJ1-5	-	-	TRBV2	CASNQGPSQPQHF	TGTGCCAGCAACCAGGGGCCGAGTCAGCCCCAGCATTTT
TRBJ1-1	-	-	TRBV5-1	CASSLVLDTEAFF	TGCGCCAGCAGCTTGGTACTTGACACTGAAGCTTTCTTT
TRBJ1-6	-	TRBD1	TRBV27	CASTPAGGNNSPLHF	TGTGCCAGCACGCCGGCAGGGGGTAATAATTCACCCCTCCACTTT
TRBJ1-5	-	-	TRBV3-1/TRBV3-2	CASSQGSDSNQPQHF	TGTGCCAGCAGCCAAGGGTCAGATAGCAATCAGCCCCAGCATTTT
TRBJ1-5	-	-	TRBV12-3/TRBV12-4	CASRTGSQPQHF	TGTGCCAGCAGAACAGGGAGTCAGCCCCAGCATTTT
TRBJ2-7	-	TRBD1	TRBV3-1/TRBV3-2	CASSHIRTGLAYEQYF	TGTGCCAGCAGCCATATTCGGACAGGGTTAGCCTACGAGCAGTACTTC
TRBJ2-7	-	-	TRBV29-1	CSVRQGFDEQYF	TGCAGCGTTAGGCAGGGGTTCGACGAGCAGTACTTC
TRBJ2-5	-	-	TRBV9	CASSLGLTGRRETQYF	TGTGCCAGCAGCCTAGGCTTGACGGGTCGACGGGAGACCCAGTACTTC
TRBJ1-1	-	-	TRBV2	CASSGNSRLRAFF	TGTGCCAGCAGCGGAAACTCCCGACTTCGGGCTTTCTTT
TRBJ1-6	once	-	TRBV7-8	CASSLALWGSSYNSPLHF	TGTGCCAGCAGCTTAGCGCTTTGGGGCAGCTCCTATAATTCACCCCTCCACTTT
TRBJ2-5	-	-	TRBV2	CASSSSRETQYF	TGTGCCAGCAGCTCTAGCCGAGAGACCCAGTACTTC